The entry below gives a single TCR beta chain sequence along with its context. This record belongs to a study of T cell changes during pregnancy in multiple sclerosis. The table came from immunoSEQ multiplex PCR; TCRdb's copy has only in-frame clones and leaves some out. The data show about 96,000 clones, approximately 92% seen once. Germline assignment: CDR1 SQVTM and CDR2 ANQGSEA. CDR3 size: 12 residues. J gave up 2 bases and V 7 bases, and 5 bases lay outside the gene matches. Specimen: peripheral blood, collected in the first trimester of pregnancy. The source is a female donor with multiple sclerosis, enrolled in a pregnancy study. The V gene is TRBV29-1, the J gene TRBJ2-7; TRBD1 matches 7 bases. The CDR3, as DNA: TGCAGCGGAACGGGACAGACCTACGAGCAGTACTTC. This translates into CSGTGQTYEQYF.